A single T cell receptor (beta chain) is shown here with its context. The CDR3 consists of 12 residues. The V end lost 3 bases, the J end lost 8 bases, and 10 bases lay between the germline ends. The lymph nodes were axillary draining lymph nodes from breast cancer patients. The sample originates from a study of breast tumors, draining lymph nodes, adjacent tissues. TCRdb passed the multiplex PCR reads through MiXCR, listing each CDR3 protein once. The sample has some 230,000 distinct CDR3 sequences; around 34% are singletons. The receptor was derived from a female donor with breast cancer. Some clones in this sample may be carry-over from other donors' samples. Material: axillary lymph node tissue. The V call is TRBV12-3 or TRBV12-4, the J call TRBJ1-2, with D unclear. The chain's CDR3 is CASSFRGGGYTF. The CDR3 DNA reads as TGTGCCAGCAGTTTCCGGGGAGGGGGCTACACCTTC.